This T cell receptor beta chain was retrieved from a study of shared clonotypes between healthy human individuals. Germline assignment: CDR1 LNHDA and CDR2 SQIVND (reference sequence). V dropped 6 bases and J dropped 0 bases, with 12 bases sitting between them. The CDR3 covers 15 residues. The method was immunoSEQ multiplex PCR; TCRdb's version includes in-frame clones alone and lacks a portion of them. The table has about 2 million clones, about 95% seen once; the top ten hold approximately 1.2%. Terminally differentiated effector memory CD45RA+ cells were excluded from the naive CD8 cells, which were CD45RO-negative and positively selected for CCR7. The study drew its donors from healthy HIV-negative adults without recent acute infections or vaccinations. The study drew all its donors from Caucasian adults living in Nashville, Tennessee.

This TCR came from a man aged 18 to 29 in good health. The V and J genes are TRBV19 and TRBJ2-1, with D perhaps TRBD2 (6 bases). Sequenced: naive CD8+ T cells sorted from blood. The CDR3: CASSSDGSSYNEQFF. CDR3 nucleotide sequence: TGTGCCAGTAGCTCGGACGGGAGCTCCTACAATGAGCAGTTCTTC. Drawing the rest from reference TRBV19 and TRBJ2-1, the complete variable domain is DGGITQSPKYLFRKEGQNVTLSCEQNLNHDAMYWYRQDPGQGLRLIYYSQIVNDFQKGDIAEGYSVSREKKESFPLTVTSAQKNPTAFYLCASSSDGSSYNEQFFGPGTRLTVL.